This record concerns one T cell receptor (beta chain) sequence. The data are from a study of blood T cell repertoires in COVID-19. Study overall: PBMCs, B-cell-depleted T cells, or T cells provided the cDNA or gDNA that made up the material.

Germline-derived CDR1 and CDR2 are KGHSH and LQKENI. V lost 4 bases and J lost 9; bases outside the gene matches: 7. This CDR3 has 14 residues. Adults between roughly 18 and 89 years of age took part from about 24 US areas. Participant reports of clinical history set cohort assignment. Per the authors' pipeline: Reference gene primer amplification gave estimated nucleated cell counts. TCRdb's copy holds only in-frame clones and misses some; the assay was immunoSEQ multiplex PCR. Clone size and V and J calls were adopted from that table, with D and trimming inferred from the DNA. The sample carries 200,000 to 300,000 clones, around nine tenths recorded once.

This clonotype originated in a woman aged 30 to 39 with acute COVID-19. The V and J genes are TRBV18 and TRBJ2-1, with 9 bases fitting TRBD1. Sequenced sample: PBMCs or T cells enriched from blood (not recorded which). The CDR3 DNA reads as TGTGCCAGCTCACTACGGGACAGGGAGGTTGAGCAGTTCTTC. Amino acid sequence: CASSLRDREVEQFF.